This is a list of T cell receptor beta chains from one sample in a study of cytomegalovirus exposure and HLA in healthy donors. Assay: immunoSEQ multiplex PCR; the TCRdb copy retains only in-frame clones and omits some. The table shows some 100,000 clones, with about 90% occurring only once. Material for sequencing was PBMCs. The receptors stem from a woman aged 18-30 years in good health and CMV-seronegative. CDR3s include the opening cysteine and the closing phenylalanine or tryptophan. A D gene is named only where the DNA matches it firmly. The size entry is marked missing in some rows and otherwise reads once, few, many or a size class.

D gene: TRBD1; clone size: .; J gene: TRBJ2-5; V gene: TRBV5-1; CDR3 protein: CASSLGTGEETQYF; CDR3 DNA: TGCGCCAGCAGCTTAGGGACAGGGGAAGAGACCCAGTACTTC
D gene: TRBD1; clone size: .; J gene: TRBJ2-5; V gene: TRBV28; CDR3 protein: CASSSATGDVETQYF; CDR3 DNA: TGTGCCAGCAGTTCTGCGACAGGGGATGTGGAGACCCAGTACTTC
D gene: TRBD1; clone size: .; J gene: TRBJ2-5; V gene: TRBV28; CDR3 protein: CASSPKGQGFSTQETQYF; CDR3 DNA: TGTGCCAGCAGCCCAAAAGGACAGGGCTTTTCTACCCAAGAGACCCAGTACTTC
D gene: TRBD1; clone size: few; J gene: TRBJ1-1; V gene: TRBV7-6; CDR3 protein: CAKTALGTGKPLYTEAFF; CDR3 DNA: TGTGCCAAAACAGCCTTAGGGACAGGAAAACCCCTGTACACTGAAGCTTTCTTT
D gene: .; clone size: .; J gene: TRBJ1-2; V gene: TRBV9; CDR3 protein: CASSPLSGYNGYTF; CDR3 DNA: TGTGCCAGCAGCCCCCTCTCAGGGTATAATGGCTACACCTTC
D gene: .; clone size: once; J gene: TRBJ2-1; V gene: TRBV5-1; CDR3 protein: CASSLARGTYNEQFF; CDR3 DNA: TGCGCCAGCAGCTTAGCTAGGGGGACCTACAATGAGCAGTTCTTC
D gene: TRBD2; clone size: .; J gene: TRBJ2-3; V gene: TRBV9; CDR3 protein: CASSVFGRAHRPDSTDTQYF; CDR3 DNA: TGTGCCAGCAGCGTATTCGGGAGGGCCCATCGCCCAGATAGCACAGATACGCAGTATTTT
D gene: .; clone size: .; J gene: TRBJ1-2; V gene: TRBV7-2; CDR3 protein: CASSVARGYGYTF; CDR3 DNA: TGTGCCAGCAGCGTAGCCAGGGGCTATGGCTACACCTTC
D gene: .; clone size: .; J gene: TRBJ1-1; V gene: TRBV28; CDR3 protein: CASSSGQLNTEAFF; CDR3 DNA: TGTGCCAGCAGCTCCGGACAGTTAAACACTGAAGCTTTCTTT
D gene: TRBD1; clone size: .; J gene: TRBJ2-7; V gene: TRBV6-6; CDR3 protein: CATWDRKTSYEQYF; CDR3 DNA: TGTGCCACCTGGGACAGGAAAACTTCCTACGAGCAGTACTTC
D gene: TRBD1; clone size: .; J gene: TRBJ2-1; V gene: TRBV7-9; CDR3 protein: CASSHPGQGPREQFF; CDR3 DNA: TGTGCCAGCAGCCATCCGGGACAGGGGCCGCGGGAGCAGTTCTTC
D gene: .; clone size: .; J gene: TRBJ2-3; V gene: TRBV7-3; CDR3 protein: CASSLIGGTDTQYF; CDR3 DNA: TGTGCCAGCAGCTTAATAGGGGGCACAGATACGCAGTATTTT
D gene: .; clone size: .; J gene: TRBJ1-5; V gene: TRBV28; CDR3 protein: CASSVNQPQHF; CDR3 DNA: TGTGCCAGCAGCGTTAATCAGCCCCAGCATTTT
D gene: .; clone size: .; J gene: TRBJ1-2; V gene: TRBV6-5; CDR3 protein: CASTPSRSFGYTF; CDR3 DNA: TGTGCCAGCACCCCCTCGCGGAGTTTTGGCTACACCTTC
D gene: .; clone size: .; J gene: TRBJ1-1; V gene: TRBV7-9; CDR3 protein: CASSLEGETEAFF; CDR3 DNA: TGTGCCAGCAGCTTAGAGGGAGAAACGGAAGCTTTCTTT
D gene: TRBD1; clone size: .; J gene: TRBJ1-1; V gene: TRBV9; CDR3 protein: CASSPSGTANTEAFF; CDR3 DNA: TGTGCCAGCAGCCCCTCCGGGACAGCAAACACTGAAGCTTTCTTT
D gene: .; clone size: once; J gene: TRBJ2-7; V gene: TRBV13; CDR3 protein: CASSSRFYEQYF; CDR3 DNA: TGTGCCAGCAGCTCCAGATTCTACGAGCAGTACTTC
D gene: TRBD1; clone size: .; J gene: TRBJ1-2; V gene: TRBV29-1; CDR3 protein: CSVLQGVGGYTF; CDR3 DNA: TGCAGCGTGCTCCAGGGGGTAGGAGGCTACACCTTC
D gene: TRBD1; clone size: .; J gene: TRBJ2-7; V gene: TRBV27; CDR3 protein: CASSLHRDRGYEQYF; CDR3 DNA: TGTGCCAGCAGTTTACACCGGGACAGGGGCTACGAGCAGTACTTC
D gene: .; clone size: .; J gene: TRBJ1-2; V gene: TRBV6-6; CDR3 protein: CASSPTQGDYGYTF; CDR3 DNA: TGTGCCAGCAGCCCCACGCAGGGCGACTATGGCTACACCTTC
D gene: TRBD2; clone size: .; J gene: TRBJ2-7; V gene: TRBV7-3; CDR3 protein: CASSPSAGGGSEQYF; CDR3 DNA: TGTGCCAGCAGCCCCTCCGCGGGGGGGGGAAGCGAGCAGTACTTC
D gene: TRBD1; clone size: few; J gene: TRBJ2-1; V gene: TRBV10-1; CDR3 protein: CASSDRAGGSYNEQFF; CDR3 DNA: TGCGCCAGCAGTGATCGGGCAGGGGGCTCCTACAATGAGCAGTTCTTC
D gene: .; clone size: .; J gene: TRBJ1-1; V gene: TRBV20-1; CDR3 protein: CSARASSEAFF; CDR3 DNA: TGCAGTGCTAGAGCTTCTTCTGAAGCTTTCTTT
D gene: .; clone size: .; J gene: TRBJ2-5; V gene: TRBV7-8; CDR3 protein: CASSLVTGWAQETQYF; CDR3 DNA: TGTGCCAGCAGCTTAGTAACAGGGTGGGCACAAGAGACCCAGTACTTC
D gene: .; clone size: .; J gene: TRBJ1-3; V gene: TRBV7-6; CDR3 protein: CASSLGGGSGNTIYF; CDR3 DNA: TGTGCCAGCAGCTTAGGGGGGGGCTCTGGAAACACCATATATTTT
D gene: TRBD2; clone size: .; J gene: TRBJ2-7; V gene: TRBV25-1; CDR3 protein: CASSARTSGAYEQYF; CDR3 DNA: TGTGCCAGCAGTGCCCGGACTAGCGGCGCCTACGAGCAGTACTTC
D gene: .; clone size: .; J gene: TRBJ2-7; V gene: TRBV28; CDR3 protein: CASSSREKGTYEQYF; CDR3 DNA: TGTGCCAGCAGTTCCAGGGAAAAGGGGACCTACGAGCAGTACTTC
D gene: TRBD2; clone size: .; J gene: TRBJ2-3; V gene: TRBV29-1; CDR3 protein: CSVFKGGRPSTDTQYF; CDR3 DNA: TGCAGCGTTTTTAAGGGAGGGAGACCAAGCACAGATACGCAGTATTTT
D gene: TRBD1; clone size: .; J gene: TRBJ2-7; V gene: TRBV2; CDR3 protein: CASSALGQGYEQYF; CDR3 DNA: TGTGCCAGCAGTGCTCTTGGACAGGGCTACGAGCAGTACTTC
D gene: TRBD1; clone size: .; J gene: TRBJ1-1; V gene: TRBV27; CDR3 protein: CASSLSRQGVYWTEAFF; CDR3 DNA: TGTGCCAGCAGTTTATCGCGACAGGGGGTGTATTGGACTGAAGCTTTCTTT
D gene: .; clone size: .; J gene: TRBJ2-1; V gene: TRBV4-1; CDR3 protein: CASSQGPGRSYNEQFF; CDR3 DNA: TGCGCCAGCAGCCAAGGCCCAGGGAGGTCCTACAATGAGCAGTTCTTC
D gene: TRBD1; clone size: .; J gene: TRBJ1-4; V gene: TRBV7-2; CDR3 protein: CASSGQASNEKLFF; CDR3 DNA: TGTGCCAGCAGCGGACAGGCCTCTAATGAAAAACTGTTTTTT
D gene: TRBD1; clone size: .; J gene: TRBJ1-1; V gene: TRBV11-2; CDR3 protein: CASSFAPTGPNTEAFF; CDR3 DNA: TGTGCCAGCAGCTTCGCTCCGACAGGGCCAAACACTGAAGCTTTCTTT
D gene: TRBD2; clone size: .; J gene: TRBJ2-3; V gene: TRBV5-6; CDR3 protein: CASSGKALASMADTQYF; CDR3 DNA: TGTGCCAGCAGCGGGAAGGCACTAGCGTCTATGGCAGATACGCAGTATTTT
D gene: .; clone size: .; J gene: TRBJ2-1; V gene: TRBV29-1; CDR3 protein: CSSPRQGTYNEQFF; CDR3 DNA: TGCAGCTCCCCGAGGCAGGGAACCTACAATGAGCAGTTCTTC
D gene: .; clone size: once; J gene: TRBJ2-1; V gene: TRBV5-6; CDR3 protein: CASSLRENNEQFF; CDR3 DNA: TGTGCCAGCAGCTTGCGGGAGAACAATGAGCAGTTCTTC
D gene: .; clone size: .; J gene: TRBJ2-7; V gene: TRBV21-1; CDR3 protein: CASSTPGQSYEQYF; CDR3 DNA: TGTGCCAGCAGCACACCGGGACAGAGCTACGAGCAGTACTTC
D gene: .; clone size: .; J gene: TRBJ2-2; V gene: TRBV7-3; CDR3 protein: CASSLYGYTGELFF; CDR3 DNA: TGTGCCAGCAGCTTATACGGGTACACCGGGGAGCTGTTTTTT
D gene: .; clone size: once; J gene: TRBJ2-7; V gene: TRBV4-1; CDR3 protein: CASSPSLGRAYEQYF; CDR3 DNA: TGCGCCAGCAGCCCATCTCTAGGCAGGGCCTACGAGCAGTACTTC
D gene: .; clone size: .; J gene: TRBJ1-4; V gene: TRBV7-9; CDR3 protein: CASSLGQGGEKLFF; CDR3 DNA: TGTGCCAGCAGCTTGGGGCAGGGTGGTGAAAAACTGTTTTTT
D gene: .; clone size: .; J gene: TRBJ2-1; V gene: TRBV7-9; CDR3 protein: CASSHTGFGYNEQFF; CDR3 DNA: TGTGCCAGCAGCCATACAGGGTTTGGCTACAATGAGCAGTTCTTC
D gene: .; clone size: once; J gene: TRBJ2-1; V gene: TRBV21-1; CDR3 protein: CASSKAGGHEQFF; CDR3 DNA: TGTGCCAGCAGCAAAGCAGGTGGACACGAGCAGTTCTTC
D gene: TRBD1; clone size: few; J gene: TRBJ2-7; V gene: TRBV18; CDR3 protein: CASSPYRGPIPYEQYF; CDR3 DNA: TGTGCCAGCTCACCATACAGGGGGCCTATCCCTTACGAGCAGTACTTC
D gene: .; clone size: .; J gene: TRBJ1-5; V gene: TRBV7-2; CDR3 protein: CASSLDSGDQPQHF; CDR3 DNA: TGTGCCAGCAGCTTAGATTCGGGGGATCAGCCCCAGCATTTT
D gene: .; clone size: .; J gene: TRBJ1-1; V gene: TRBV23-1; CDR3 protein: CASSQYTRGGNTEAFF; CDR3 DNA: TGCGCCAGCAGTCAATATACGAGGGGAGGGAACACTGAAGCTTTCTTT
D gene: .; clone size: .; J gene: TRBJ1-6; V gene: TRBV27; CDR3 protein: CASSSVAPSYNSPLHF; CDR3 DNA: TGTGCCAGCAGTTCCGTCGCGCCCTCCTATAATTCACCCCTCCACTTT
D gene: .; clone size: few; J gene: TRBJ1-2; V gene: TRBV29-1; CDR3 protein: CSVDRFRKRGYTF; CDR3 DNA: TGCAGCGTAGACAGGTTCCGTAAAAGAGGCTACACCTTC
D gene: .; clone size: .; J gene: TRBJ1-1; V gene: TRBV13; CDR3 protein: CASSRWTENTEAFF; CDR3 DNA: TGTGCCAGCAGCCGATGGACAGAGAACACTGAAGCTTTCTTT
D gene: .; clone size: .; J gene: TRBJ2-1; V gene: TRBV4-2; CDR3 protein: CASSHTGGVSSYNEQFF; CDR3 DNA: TGTGCCAGCAGCCATACGGGTGGCGTGAGCTCCTACAATGAGCAGTTCTTC
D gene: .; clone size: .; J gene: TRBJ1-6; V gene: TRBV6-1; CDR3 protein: CASRVSYNSPLHF; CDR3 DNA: TGTGCCAGCCGGGTTTCCTATAATTCACCCCTCCACTTT
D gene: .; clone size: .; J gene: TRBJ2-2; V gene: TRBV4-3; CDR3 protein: CASSQDSATGELFF; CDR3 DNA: TGCGCCAGCAGCCAAGATTCCGCGACCGGGGAGCTGTTTTTT